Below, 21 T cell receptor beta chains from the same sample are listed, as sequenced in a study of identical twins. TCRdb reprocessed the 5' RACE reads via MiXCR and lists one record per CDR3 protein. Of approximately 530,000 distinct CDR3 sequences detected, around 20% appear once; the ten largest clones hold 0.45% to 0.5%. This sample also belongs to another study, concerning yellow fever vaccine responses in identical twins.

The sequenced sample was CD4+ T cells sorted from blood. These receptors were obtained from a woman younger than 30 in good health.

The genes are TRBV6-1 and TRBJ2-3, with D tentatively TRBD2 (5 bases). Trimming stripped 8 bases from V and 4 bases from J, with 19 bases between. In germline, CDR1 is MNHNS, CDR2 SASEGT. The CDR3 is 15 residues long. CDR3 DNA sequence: TGTGCCAGCCAACCAATGGTAGCGAAGGCAGATACGCAGTATTTT. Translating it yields CASQPMVAKADTQYF.

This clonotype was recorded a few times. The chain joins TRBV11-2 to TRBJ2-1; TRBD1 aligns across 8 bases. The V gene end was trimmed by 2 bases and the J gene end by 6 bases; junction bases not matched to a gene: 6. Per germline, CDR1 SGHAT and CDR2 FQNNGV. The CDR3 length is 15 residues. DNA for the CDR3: TGTGCCAGCAGCTTAAGTAGACAGGGGCGCAATGAGCAGTTCTTC. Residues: CASSLSRQGRNEQFF. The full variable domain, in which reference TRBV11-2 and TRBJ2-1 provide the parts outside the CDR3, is EAGVAQSPRYKIIEKRQSVAFWCNPISGHATLYWYQQILGQGPKLLIQFQNNGVVDDSQLPKDRFSAERLKGVDSTLKIQPAKLEDSAVYLCASSLSRQGRNEQFFGPGTRLTVL.

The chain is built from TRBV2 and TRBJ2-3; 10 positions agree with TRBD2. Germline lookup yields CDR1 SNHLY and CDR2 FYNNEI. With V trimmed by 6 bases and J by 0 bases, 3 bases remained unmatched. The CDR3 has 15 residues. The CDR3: CASRKTSGSTDTQYF. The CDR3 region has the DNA TGTGCCAGCAGGAAGACTAGCGGGAGCACAGATACGCAGTATTTT.

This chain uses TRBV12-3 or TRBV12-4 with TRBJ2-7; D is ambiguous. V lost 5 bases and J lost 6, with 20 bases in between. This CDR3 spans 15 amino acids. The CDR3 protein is CASSPRTTPRIEQYF. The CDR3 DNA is TGTGCCAGCAGTCCCCGAACCACCCCCCGGATCGAGCAGTACTTC.

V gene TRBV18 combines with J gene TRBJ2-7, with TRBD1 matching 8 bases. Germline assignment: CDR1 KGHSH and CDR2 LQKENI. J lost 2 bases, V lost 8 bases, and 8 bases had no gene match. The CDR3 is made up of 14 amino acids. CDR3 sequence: CASLGQGPTYEQYF. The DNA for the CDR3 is TGTGCCAGCCTCGGACAGGGACCCACCTACGAGCAGTACTTC.

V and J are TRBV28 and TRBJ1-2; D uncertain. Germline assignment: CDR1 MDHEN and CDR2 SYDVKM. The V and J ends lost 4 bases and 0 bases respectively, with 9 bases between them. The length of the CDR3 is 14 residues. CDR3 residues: CASSSPASNYGYTF. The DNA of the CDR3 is TGTGCCAGCAGTTCCCCGGCCTCTAACTATGGCTACACCTTC.

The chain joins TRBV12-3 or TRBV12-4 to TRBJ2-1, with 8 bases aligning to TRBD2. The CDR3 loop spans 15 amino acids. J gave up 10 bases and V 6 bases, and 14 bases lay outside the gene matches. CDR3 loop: CASSRNQRAGEEQFF. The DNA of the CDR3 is TGTGCCAGCAGCCGAAACCAACGAGCGGGAGAAGAGCAGTTCTTC.

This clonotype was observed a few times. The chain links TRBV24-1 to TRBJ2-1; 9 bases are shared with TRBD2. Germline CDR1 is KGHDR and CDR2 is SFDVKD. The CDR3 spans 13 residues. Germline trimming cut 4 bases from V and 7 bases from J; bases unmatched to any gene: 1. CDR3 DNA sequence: TGTGCCACCAGTGAAAGCGGGGGGAATGAGCAGTTCTTC. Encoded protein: CATSESGGNEQFF.

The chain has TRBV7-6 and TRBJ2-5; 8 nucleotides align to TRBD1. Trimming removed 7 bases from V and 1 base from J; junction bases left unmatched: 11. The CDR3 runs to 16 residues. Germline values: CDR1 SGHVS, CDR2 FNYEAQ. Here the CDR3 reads CASTPPGTGIQETQYF. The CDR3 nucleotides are TGTGCCAGCACCCCCCCGGGGACAGGCATCCAAGAGACCCAGTACTTC.

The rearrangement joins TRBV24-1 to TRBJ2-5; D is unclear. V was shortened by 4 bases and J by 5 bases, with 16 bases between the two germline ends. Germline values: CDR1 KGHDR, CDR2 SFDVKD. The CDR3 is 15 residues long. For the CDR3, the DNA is TGTGCCACCAGTGACCCGGGCCTATTGGAGGAGACCCAGTACTTC. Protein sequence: CATSDPGLLEETQYF.

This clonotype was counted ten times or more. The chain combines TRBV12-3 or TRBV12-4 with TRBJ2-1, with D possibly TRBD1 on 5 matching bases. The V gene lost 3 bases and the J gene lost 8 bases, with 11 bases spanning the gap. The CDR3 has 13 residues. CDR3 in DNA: TGTGCCAGCAGTTTGAGACAGTTGGATGAGCAGTTCTTC. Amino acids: CASSLRQLDEQFF.

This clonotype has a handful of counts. This chain's CDR3 is CASSPGYYEQYV. Written as DNA, the CDR3 is TGTGCCAGCTCACCAGGGTACTACGAGCAGTACGTC. The rearrangement uses TRBV18 and TRBJ2-7; the D is unclear. Per the germline V gene, CDR1 is KGHSH and CDR2 is LQKENI. CDR3 length: 12 amino acids. Deletions cut 2 bases from V and 3 bases from J, with 5 bases between.

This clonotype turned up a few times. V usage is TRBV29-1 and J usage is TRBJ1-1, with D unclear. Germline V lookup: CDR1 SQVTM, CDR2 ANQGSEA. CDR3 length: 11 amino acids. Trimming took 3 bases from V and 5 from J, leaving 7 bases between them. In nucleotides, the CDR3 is TGCAGCGTTGAGGGTCAAACTGAAGCTTTCTTT. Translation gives CSVEGQTEAFF.

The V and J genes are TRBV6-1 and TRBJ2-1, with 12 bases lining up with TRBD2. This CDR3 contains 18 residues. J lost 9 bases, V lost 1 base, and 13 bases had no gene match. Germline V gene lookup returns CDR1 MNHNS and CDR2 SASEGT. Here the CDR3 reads CASSEGSRPSGGAAEQFF. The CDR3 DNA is TGTGCCAGCAGTGAAGGATCCCGCCCTAGCGGGGGGGCCGCTGAGCAGTTCTTC.

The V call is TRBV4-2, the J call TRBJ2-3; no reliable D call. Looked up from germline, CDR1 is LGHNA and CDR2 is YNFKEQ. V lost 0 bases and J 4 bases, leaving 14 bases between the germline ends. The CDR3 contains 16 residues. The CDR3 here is CASSQDPLRAADTQYF. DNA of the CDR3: TGTGCCAGCAGCCAAGATCCACTACGTGCGGCAGATACGCAGTATTTT.

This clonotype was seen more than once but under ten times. The CDR3 here is CASSQSGAHEQFF. In DNA form, the CDR3 reads TGTGCCAGCAGCCAATCGGGAGCCCACGAGCAGTTCTTC. The chain recombines TRBV16 with TRBJ2-1; the D gene is possibly TRBD2 (5 bases). The CDR3 is 13 residues long. The germline gives CDR1 KGHSY, CDR2 FQNENV. The V end lost 0 bases, the J end lost 10 bases, and 10 bases lay between the germline ends.

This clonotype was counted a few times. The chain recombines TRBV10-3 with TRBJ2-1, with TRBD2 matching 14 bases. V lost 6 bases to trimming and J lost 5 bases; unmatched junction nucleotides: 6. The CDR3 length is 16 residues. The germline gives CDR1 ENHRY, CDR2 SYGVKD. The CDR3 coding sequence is TGTGCCATCAGCTGGGGACTAGCGGGGGTGAACAATGAGCAGTTCTTC. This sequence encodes CAISWGLAGVNNEQFF.

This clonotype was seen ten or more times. The CDR3 DNA reads TGTGCCACCAGCAGCGAAACGAACAGCTACAATGAGCAGTTCTTC. Its translation: CATSSETNSYNEQFF. The rearrangement joins TRBV15 to TRBJ2-1; no reliable D call. This CDR3 has 15 residues. CDR1 and CDR2 (germline): LNHNV, YYDKDF (reference sequence). Trimming removed 3 bases at V and 3 bases at J, with 12 bases between.

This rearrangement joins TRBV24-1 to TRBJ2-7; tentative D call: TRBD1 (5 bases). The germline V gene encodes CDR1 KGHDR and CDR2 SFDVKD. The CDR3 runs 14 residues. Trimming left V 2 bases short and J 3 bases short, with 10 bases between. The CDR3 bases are TGTGCCACCAGTGATTCGGCAGGGAACTACGAGCAGTACTTC. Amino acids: CATSDSAGNYEQYF.

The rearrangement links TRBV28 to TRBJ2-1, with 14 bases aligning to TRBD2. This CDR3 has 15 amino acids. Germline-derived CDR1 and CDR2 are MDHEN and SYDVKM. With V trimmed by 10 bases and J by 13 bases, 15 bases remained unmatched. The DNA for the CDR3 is TGTGCCACTAGGAAGGGGACTAGCGGGGGTCTTTTCCAGTTCTTC. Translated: CATRKGTSGGLFQFF.

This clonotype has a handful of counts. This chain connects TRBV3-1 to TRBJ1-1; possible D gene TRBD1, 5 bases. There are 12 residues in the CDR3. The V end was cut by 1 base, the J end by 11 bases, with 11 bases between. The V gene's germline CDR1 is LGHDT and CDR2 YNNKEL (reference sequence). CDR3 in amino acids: CASSQGQLGAFF. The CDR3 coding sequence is TGTGCCAGCAGCCAAGGACAGCTCGGGGCTTTCTTT.